Each of the 21 T cell receptor beta chains below was sequenced from the same sample in a study of cytomegalovirus exposure and HLA in healthy donors. It was with 60 Vbeta and 13 Jbeta primers that the PCR ran. The assay was immunoSEQ multiplex PCR, and TCRdb's table has in-frame clones only and misses some. The sample has 140,000 to 150,000 clones, 61% seen once. The sample comprised PBMCs. The receptors here all came from a male donor in good health and CMV-seronegative.

This clone was seen a handful of times. The chain combines TRBV10-3 with TRBJ2-5; 8 positions match TRBD1. The CDR3 runs to 15 residues. Germline-derived CDR1 and CDR2 are ENHRY and SYGVKD. V trimming: 6 bases; J trimming: 3 bases; junction bases outside the gene matches: 9. The CDR3 DNA follows: TGTGCCATCAGAACGGGAAGGACAGGGAAAGAGACCCAGTACTTC. This gives the protein CAIRTGRTGKETQYF.

This clone was counted a few times. The chain links TRBV6-1 to TRBJ2-7; no reliable D call. This CDR3 has 11 amino acids. The germline V gene has CDR1 MNHNS and CDR2 SASEGT. The V end lost 5 bases, the J end lost 4 bases, and 6 bases lay between the germline ends. In DNA form, the CDR3 reads TGTGCCAGCAGTTTCCAGTACGAGCAGTACTTC. Protein product: CASSFQYEQYF.

The CDR3 DNA reads TGTGCCAGCTCACCACCGGGGCTACAGCCCCAGCATTTT. Translation gives CASSPPGLQPQHF. This rearrangement joins TRBV18 to TRBJ1-5; a possible D gene is TRBD1 (5 bases). The CDR3 has 13 amino acids. Germline CDR1 is KGHSH and CDR2 is LQKENI. V was shortened by 0 bases and J by 7 bases, with 7 bases between the two germline ends.

This clone has a single count. The chain links TRBV5-1 to TRBJ2-3, with D tentatively TRBD2 (7 bases). This CDR3 is built from 15 residues. Looked up from germline, CDR1 is SGHRS and CDR2 is YFSETQ. Trimming left V 2 bases short and J 3 bases short, with 13 bases between. This chain's CDR3 is CASSLRGGLTDTQYF. The CDR3 nucleotides are TGCGCCAGCAGCTTAAGGGGGGGGTTGACAGATACGCAGTATTTT.

The J gene is TRBJ2-5, the V gene TRBV5-1, with 9 bases lining up with TRBD1. The CDR3 sequence is 18 residues long. Germline CDR1 is SGHRS and CDR2 is YFSETQ. V lost 6 bases and J lost 5; bases outside the gene matches: 20. CDR3 bases: TGCGCCAGCACCCTGCTTCCCCAACAGGGGGCGCGGCGGGAGACCCAGTACTTC. It codes for CASTLLPQQGARRETQYF.

The chain joins TRBV4-1 to TRBJ1-5, with TRBD1 as a possible D gene (5 bases). The CDR3 sequence is 15 residues long. Germline V lookup: CDR1 MGHRA, CDR2 YSYEKL. The V end was cut by 1 base, the J end by 3 bases, with 10 bases between. The DNA of the CDR3 is TGCGCCAGCAGCCAAGTGGGGGGAAACAATCAGCCCCAGCATTTT. Protein product: CASSQVGGNNQPQHF.

This rearrangement joins TRBV11-2 to TRBJ1-1; D might be TRBD1 (5 bases). The germline V gene has CDR1 SGHAT and CDR2 FQNNGV. The CDR3 extends over 14 amino acids. Trimming pared 5 bases from V and 4 bases from J, leaving 14 bases between. The CDR3 DNA reads as TGTGCCAGCAGCACGCAGGGAGGCAGCACTGAAGCTTTCTTT. Translating gives CASSTQGGSTEAFF.

This chain uses TRBV19 with TRBJ2-3; D remains unclear. V dropped 3 bases and J dropped 1 base, with 5 bases sitting between them. The germline gives CDR1 LNHDA, CDR2 SQIVND (reference sequence). CDR3 length: 13 amino acids. The CDR3 DNA follows: TGTGCCAGTAGTATCAGCGGCACAGATACGCAGTATTTT. This gives the protein CASSISGTDTQYF.

The chain employs TRBV6-5 and TRBJ1-2; TRBD1 matches 12 bases. Losses at the gene ends were 6 bases for V and 8 bases for J; bases not matched to a gene: 10. This CDR3 contains 15 residues. Germline V gives CDR1 MNHEY, CDR2 SVGAGI. CDR3 DNA sequence: TGTGCCAGCAGAATTGGGACAGGGGGCGCGGGGGGCTACACCTTC. Residues: CASRIGTGGAGGYTF.

This chain links TRBV9 with TRBJ1-1; D ambiguous. Trimming removed 0 bases from V and 2 bases from J, with 8 bases in between. Germline CDR1 and CDR2: SGDLS and YYNGEE. The CDR3 spans 14 residues. The CDR3 reads CASSVAWSNTEAFF. The CDR3 DNA is TGTGCCAGCAGCGTAGCTTGGAGTAACACTGAAGCTTTCTTT.

V is TRBV7-9 and J is TRBJ1-1; possible D gene TRBD1, 5 bases. CDR1 and CDR2 (germline): SEHNR, FQNEAQ (reference sequence). Trimming shortened V by 3 bases and J by 0 bases, and 11 bases separated the two germline ends. CDR3 length equals 15 residues. The CDR3 DNA reads as TGTGCCAGCAGCTTGGGTGGGGGGATGAACACTGAAGCTTTCTTT. This translates into CASSLGGGMNTEAFF.

This chain uses TRBV15 with TRBJ2-1; 7 bases agree with TRBD2. CDR1 is LNHNV, CDR2 YYDKDF, per germline (reference sequence). The CDR3 runs 16 residues. The V gene end was trimmed by 0 bases and the J gene end by 6 bases; junction bases not matched to a gene: 8. CDR3 DNA: TGTGCCACCAGCAGAGATCGGGGGACTATGTCCAATGAGCAGTTCTTC. Translated: CATSRDRGTMSNEQFF. Looking up the rest from reference TRBV15 and TRBJ2-1 gives the full variable domain: DAMVIQNPRYQVTQFGKPVTLSCSQTLNHNVMYWYQQKSSQAPKLLFHYYDKDFNNEADTPDNFQSRRPNTSFCFLDIRSPGLGDTAMYLCATSRDRGTMSNEQFFGPGTRLTVL.

This clone has just a few counts. The chain employs TRBV28 and TRBJ1-3; TRBD1 agrees at 7 bases. The germline V gene encodes CDR1 MDHEN and CDR2 SYDVKM. With V trimmed by 4 bases and J by 0 bases, 6 bases remained unmatched. There are 16 residues in the CDR3. In nucleotides, the CDR3 is TGTGCCAGCAGTTCACACAGGGGTGGCTCTGGAAACACCATATATTTT. As protein: CASSSHRGGSGNTIYF. The variable domain in full, with the rest retrieved from reference TRBV28 and TRBJ1-3, is DVKVTQSSRYLVKRTGEKVFLECVQDMDHENMFWYRQDPGLGLRLIYFSYDVKMKEKGDIPEGYSVSREKKERFSLILESASTNQTSMYLCASSSHRGGSGNTIYFGEGSWLTVV.

This clone was detected only once. The chain couples TRBV28 to TRBJ1-1; 8 nucleotides agree with TRBD1. This CDR3 region has 19 residues. The trim removed 5 bases at V and 4 bases at J, leaving 21 bases unmatched. CDR1 is MDHEN and CDR2 is SYDVKM in the germline V gene. The CDR3 region is CASSTNPGQASKGRTEAFF. The CDR3 DNA is TGTGCCAGCAGTACCAACCCGGGACAGGCATCAAAAGGCCGCACTGAAGCTTTCTTT. Variable domain in full (rest from reference TRBV28 and TRBJ1-1): DVKVTQSSRYLVKRTGEKVFLECVQDMDHENMFWYRQDPGLGLRLIYFSYDVKMKEKGDIPEGYSVSREKKERFSLILESASTNQTSMYLCASSTNPGQASKGRTEAFFGQGTRLTVV.

The V call is TRBV7-9, the J call TRBJ1-5, with TRBD1 identical over 10 bases. CDR3 size: 16 residues. Losses at the gene ends were 5 bases for V and 2 bases for J; bases not matched to a gene: 6. CDR1 and CDR2 (germline): SEHNR, FQNEAQ (reference sequence). CDR3 loop: CASSIDRGLGNQPQHF. In DNA form, the CDR3 reads TGTGCCAGCAGCATCGACAGGGGGCTAGGCAATCAGCCCCAGCATTTT. Combining the CDR3 with reference TRBV7-9 and TRBJ1-5 gives the whole variable domain DTGVSQNPRHKITKRGQNVTFRCDPISEHNRLYWYRQTLGQGPEFLTYFQNEAQLEKSRLLSDRFSAERPKGSFSTLEIQRTEQGDSAMYLCASSIDRGLGNQPQHFGDGTRLSIL.

The gene calls are TRBV2 and TRBJ2-7; D is ambiguous. The CDR3 runs to 16 residues. Germline V gene sequence: CDR1 SNHLY, CDR2 FYNNEI. V shed 4 bases and J shed 3 bases, with 19 bases lying between them. The CDR3 DNA sequence: TGTGCCAGCAGTGTCCAATTTTTCGCGAGTTTCTACGAGCAGTACTTC. It encodes CASSVQFFASFYEQYF.

This clone was seen a few times. The V gene is TRBV7-3, the J gene TRBJ2-2, with 7 bases matching TRBD2. The germline V gene has CDR1 SGHTA and CDR2 FQGTGA. This CDR3 has 15 amino acids. J lost 5 bases, V lost 5 bases, and 8 bases had no gene match. CDR3: CASSRWASGTGELFF. In DNA, the CDR3 is TGTGCCAGCAGCCGCTGGGCTAGCGGTACCGGGGAGCTGTTTTTT.

V is TRBV5-4 and J is TRBJ2-1; TRBD1 matches at 9 bases. V gave up 3 bases and J gave up 15 bases; unmatched junction bases: 13. The length of the CDR3 is 14 residues. In germline, CDR1 is SGHNT, CDR2 YYREEE (reference sequence). The CDR3 loop is CASSSKARQGEVFF. Written as DNA, the CDR3 is TGTGCCAGCAGCTCGAAAGCCCGACAGGGGGAGGTGTTCTTC. The full variable domain, its missing parts supplied by reference TRBV5-4 and TRBJ2-1, is ETGVTQSPTHLIKTRGQQVTLRCSSQSGHNTVSWYQQALGQGPQFIFQYYREEENGRGNFPPRFSGLQFPNYSSELNVNALELDDSALYLCASSSKARQGEVFFGPGTRLTVL.

This clone has a handful of counts. The genes are TRBV4-1 and TRBJ1-3; D gene uncertain. There are 14 residues in the CDR3. V dropped 0 bases and J dropped 0 bases, with 3 bases sitting between them. Germline V gives CDR1 MGHRA, CDR2 YSYEKL. The CDR3 here is CASSQDHSGNTIYF. In DNA form, the CDR3 reads TGCGCCAGCAGCCAAGACCACTCTGGAAACACCATATATTTT.

The chain has TRBV7-2 and TRBJ1-4, with D possibly matching TRBD1 (5 bases). Germline CDR1 reads SGHTA; CDR2 reads FQGNSA. CDR3 length equals 14 residues. Trimming pared 1 base from V and 8 bases from J, leaving 11 bases between. The CDR3 DNA reads TGTGCCAGCAGCTTAGGGCAGGGTCGAGAAAAACTGTTTTTT. Translating gives CASSLGQGREKLFF. The whole variable domain, remainder taken from reference TRBV7-2 and TRBJ1-4, is GAGVSQSPSNKVTEKGKDVELRCDPISGHTALYWYRQSLGQGLEFLIYFQGNSAPDKSGLPSDRFSAERTGGSVSTLTIQRTQQEDSAVYLCASSLGQGREKLFFGSGTQLSVL.

The rearrangement links TRBV5-1 to TRBJ1-1; TRBD1 matches at 12 bases. The CDR3 contains 15 residues. The J segment lost 7 bases and the V segment lost 7 bases, leaving 11 bases of the junction unmatched. Germline lookup yields CDR1 SGHRS and CDR2 YFSETQ. The CDR3 DNA reads TGCGCCAGCTTACCTGGGGACAGGGGGCAGGGTGAAGCTTTCTTT. Its protein is CASLPGDRGQGEAFF.